The 14 T cell receptor beta chains below come from one sample, sequenced in a study of T-cell memory formation after mild COVID-19. One entry per CDR3 protein results from TCRdb running MiXCR on the 5' RACE reads. This sample yields fewer than 650,000 distinct CDR3 sequences, of which about 18% are seen a single time; about 8.1% belongs to the top ten. Specimen: PBMCs or a T cell subset sorted from them (not recorded which). The receptor set was obtained from an adult woman who had mild COVID-19 (a few samples of this study predate the infection). Cell type and time point are not known.

The chain is built from TRBV2 and TRBJ2-7; 11 bases fit TRBD2. Losses at the gene ends were 7 bases for V and 4 bases for J; bases not matched to a gene: 3. Germline V gene sequence: CDR1 SNHLY, CDR2 FYNNEI. The CDR3 covers 13 residues. The CDR3 nucleotides are TGTGCCAGCATTGGGACTAGCGGATACGAGCAGTACTTC. Translation: CASIGTSGYEQYF. The variable domain in full, with the rest retrieved from reference TRBV2 and TRBJ2-7, is EPEVTQTPSHQVTQMGQEVILRCVPISNHLYFYWYRQILGQKVEFLVSFYNNEISEKSEIFDDQFSVERPDGSNFTLKIRSTKLEDSAMYFCASIGTSGYEQYFGPGTRLTVT.

Only a few counts were recorded for this clonotype. V gene TRBV12-3 or TRBV12-4 combines with J gene TRBJ1-2; no firm D call. This CDR3 has 16 amino acids. The V end lost 6 bases, the J end lost 5 bases, and 22 bases lay between the germline ends. CDR3 bases: TGTGCCAGCAGACAATCTGCAGTCGACCCCACATATGGCTACACCTTC. Its translation is CASRQSAVDPTYGYTF.

The genes are TRBV30 and TRBJ2-4; maybe TRBD1 (5 bases). Trimming shortened V by 1 base and J by 8 bases, and 12 bases separated the two germline ends. From germline, CDR1 is GTSNPN and CDR2 SVGIG (reference sequence). This CDR3 spans 13 amino acids. CDR3: CAWSGQTPYIQYF. CDR3 DNA: TGTGCCTGGAGTGGACAGACACCCTACATTCAGTACTTC.

This clonotype was counted only a few times. V gene TRBV11-2 combines with J gene TRBJ2-5; TRBD2 might be the D (6 bases). The CDR3 is made up of 14 amino acids. Germline V lookup: CDR1 SGHAT, CDR2 FQNNGV. The V and J ends lost 5 bases and 0 bases respectively, with 10 bases between them. CDR3 DNA: TGTGCCAGCAGCCCCGGGACTTACCAAGAGACCCAGTACTTC. Translated: CASSPGTYQETQYF.

This clonotype was seen repeatedly, ten times or more. The V and J genes are TRBV29-1 and TRBJ1-3, with TRBD1 matching over 7 bases. The CDR3 consists of 13 residues. Trimming took 7 bases from V and 4 from J; bases not matched to a gene: 7. Germline V gene lookup returns CDR1 SQVTM and CDR2 ANQGSEA. CDR3 DNA sequence: TGCAGCGCCCGGACAGGATCGGGAAACACCATATATTTT. It encodes CSARTGSGNTIYF.

A few counts support this clonotype. The rearrangement uses TRBV12-3 or TRBV12-4 and TRBJ2-3; 9 nucleotides line up with TRBD2. The V gene end was trimmed by 5 bases and the J gene end by 4 bases; junction bases not matched to a gene: 4. CDR3 length equals 14 residues. The CDR3 DNA follows: TGTGCCAGCAGTCTTAGCGGGGGACCAGATACGCAGTATTTT. This encodes CASSLSGGPDTQYF.

This clonotype has a handful of counts. This sequence joins TRBV4-1 and TRBJ2-7; D ambiguous. The CDR3 runs 14 residues. V lost 1 base and J 0 bases, leaving 7 bases between the germline ends. Looked up from germline, CDR1 is MGHRA and CDR2 is YSYEKL. DNA for the CDR3: TGCGCCAGCAGCCAAGCACTGATCTCCTACGAGCAGTACTTC. Its protein product is CASSQALISYEQYF.

This clonotype was detected once. The V and J genes are TRBV14 and TRBJ2-5; D call uncertain. Trimming left V 5 bases short and J 1 base short, with 8 bases between. Germline V gene lookup returns CDR1 SGHDN and CDR2 FVKESK. This CDR3 has 13 amino acids. In nucleotides, the CDR3 is TGTGCCAGCAGCGGCCCTGCCCAAGAGACCCAGTACTTC. It specifies CASSGPAQETQYF.

V gene TRBV9 combines with J gene TRBJ2-7; TRBD1 or TRBD2 may be the D gene (6 bases each). The CDR3 has 15 residues. The V end was cut by 4 bases, the J end by 6 bases, with 20 bases between. Germline V gene lookup returns CDR1 SGDLS and CDR2 YYNGEE. CDR3 sequence: CASSPRGEEMFEQYF. CDR3 nucleotides: TGTGCCAGCAGCCCTAGGGGGGAGGAGATGTTCGAGCAGTACTTC.

This clonotype showed up just a few times. The CDR3 sequence is CASSHRGYEQYF. CDR3 DNA sequence: TGTGCCAGCAGCCATAGGGGCTACGAGCAGTACTTC. The chain employs TRBV3-1 and TRBJ2-7, with D maybe TRBD1 (5 bases). V was pared by 3 bases and J by 3 bases, with 6 bases between. This CDR3 has 12 residues. Germline values: CDR1 LGHDT, CDR2 YNNKEL (reference sequence).

This clonotype was found a few times. The chain links TRBV12-3 or TRBV12-4 to TRBJ2-7; possibly TRBD2 for D (5 bases). CDR3 size: 13 residues. V gave up 2 bases and J gave up 7 bases, with 12 bases separating them. The CDR3 here is CASSLSRVGEQYF. The CDR3 region has the DNA TGTGCCAGCAGTTTATCGAGGGTGGGGGAGCAGTACTTC.

The chain employs TRBV3-1 and TRBJ2-6; TRBD1 matches at 7 bases. With 5 bases clipped from V and 3 bases from J, the junction kept 10 bases outside the gene matches. The CDR3 has 17 residues. Germline loops: CDR1 LGHDT, CDR2 YNNKEL (reference sequence). The chain's CDR3 is CASSSELTGFGANVLTF. The CDR3 DNA reads TGTGCCAGCAGCTCCGAATTGACAGGGTTTGGGGCCAACGTCCTGACTTTC.

V is TRBV7-9 and J is TRBJ1-1; 8 bases are shared with TRBD1. V trimming: 5 bases; J trimming: 8 bases; junction bases outside the gene matches: 4. The CDR3 spans 12 residues. The germline V gene encodes CDR1 SEHNR and CDR2 FQNEAQ (reference sequence). CDR3 residues: CASSEGTGEAFF. Written as DNA, the CDR3 is TGTGCCAGCAGCGAGGGGACAGGCGAAGCTTTCTTT.

In DNA form, the CDR3 reads TGTGCCAGCAGCTTAGTCGCAGATAGAAATCAGCCCCAGCATTTT. It yields the protein CASSLVADRNQPQHF. The genes are TRBV7-2 and TRBJ1-5; D remains unclear. V gave up 1 base and J gave up 4 bases, with 11 bases separating them. Germline CDR1 reads SGHTA; CDR2 reads FQGNSA. This CDR3 is 15 amino acids long.